This TCR beta chain originates from a study of blood T cell repertoires in COVID-19. Method: immunoSEQ multiplex PCR; TCRdb's copy keeps in-frame clones and lacks some. The sample holds about 160,000 clones; roughly 81% are singletons and the top ten take around 7.7%. The CDR3 sequence is 14 residues long. Trimming shortened V by 4 bases and J by 2 bases, and 10 bases separated the two germline ends. The V gene's germline CDR1 is MGHRA and CDR2 YSYEKL. The rearrangement joins TRBV4-1 to TRBJ2-3; a weak D match, TRBD1 (5 bases). The TCR sequence derives from a man aged 40-50 years who had recovered from COVID-19. Specimen: peripheral blood. The CDR3 sequence: CASSPRQSTDTQYF. The CDR3, as DNA: TGCGCCAGCAGCCCACGACAGTCCACAGATACGCAGTATTTT.